This T cell receptor beta chain originates from a study of blood T cells in healthy people across ages. A second roughly 6 to 11 cycle PCR used barcoded and J-beta primers. TCRdb independently ran MiXCR on the 5' RACE reads; one entry per CDR3 protein. The table records fewer than 800,000 distinct CDR3 sequences, about 25% of them present only once. This clonotype was seen just once. The CDR3 is 15 residues long. V shed 6 bases and J 5 bases; nucleotides not matched to a gene: 9. Germline CDR1 is MDHEN and CDR2 is SYDVKM. This same sample was also taken into another study, of T cells of mothers and their children.

The chain has TRBV28 and TRBJ2-7; 11 bases map to TRBD2. Sequencing was performed on blood. The clonotype originates from a boy between 5 and 17 years old in good health. The CDR3 here is CASSPTSGVLHEQYF. CDR3 nucleotide sequence: TGTGCCAGCAGCCCGACTAGCGGGGTCCTCCACGAGCAGTACTTC.